The rows below give T cell receptor beta chains drawn from one sample of a study of Ad26.COV2.S vaccination and SARS-CoV-2 variants. Assay used: immunoSEQ multiplex PCR; TCRdb lists only in-frame clones, some missing. There are around 350,000 clones in the sample; roughly 84% occur only once, and 3% to 4% lies in the top ten. The material was peripheral blood, obtained in a trial of Ad26.COV2.S vaccine versus placebo. These receptors originate from a person between 18 and 59 years old who received the Ad26.COV2.S COVID-19 vaccine or a placebo. CDR3s include the opening cysteine and the closing phenylalanine or tryptophan. D genes are given only for firm matches. Clone size, where shown, is once, few, many, or a class for clones that have expanded.

>TRBV9|TRBJ2-2|-|few
CASSSSWSGELFF
TGTGCCAGCAGCTCCTCGTGGTCCGGGGAGCTGTTTTTT
>TRBV6-4|TRBJ2-2|-|once
CASSARGGLTGELFF
TGTGCCAGCAGTGCCCGAGGGGGGCTCACCGGGGAGCTGTTTTTT
>TRBV4-1|TRBJ1-2|-|few
CASSQERTGGAGGYTF
TGCGCCAGCAGCCAAGAAAGGACGGGGGGCGCGGGTGGCTACACCTTC
>TRBV9|TRBJ1-1|-|-
CASSVVWEGTEAFF
TGTGCCAGCAGCGTAGTTTGGGAGGGCACTGAAGCTTTCTTT
>TRBV11-2|TRBJ2-5|TRBD2|-
CASSPGSGARQETQYF
TGTGCCAGCAGCCCTGGGAGCGGGGCCCGACAAGAGACCCAGTACTTC
>TRBV5-4|TRBJ1-4|-|-
CASSLSDIAEKLFF
TGTGCCAGCAGCTTGAGCGACATTGCAGAAAAACTGTTTTTT
>TRBV5-1|TRBJ2-5|-|-
CASSFPGSQETQYF
TGCGCCAGCAGCTTCCCGGGATCCCAAGAGACCCAGTACTTC
>TRBV27|TRBJ1-2|-|-
CASSLSGGANNYGYTF
TGTGCCAGCAGTTTATCGGGGGGGGCCAATAACTATGGCTACACCTTC
>TRBV5-1|TRBJ2-3|-|-
CASSLGRVSTDTQYF
TGCGCCAGCAGCTTGGGCAGGGTTTCCACAGATACGCAGTATTTT
>TRBV14|TRBJ2-1|TRBD1|-
CASSQDRSGTYNEQFF
TGTGCCAGCAGCCAGGACAGGTCTGGTACCTACAATGAGCAGTTCTTC
>TRBV6-2/TRBV6-3|TRBJ2-7|-|-
CASSQGRGQTYEQYF
TGTGCCAGCAGTCAAGGGCGGGGGCAAACCTACGAGCAGTACTTC
>TRBV19|TRBJ2-5|TRBD1|-
CASSVDRGVGWETQYF
TGTGCCAGTAGTGTGGACAGGGGTGTGGGTTGGGAGACCCAGTACTTC
>TRBV4-1|TRBJ2-3|TRBD2|once
CASSQEPGLDNTDTQYF
TGCGCCAGCAGCCAAGAACCGGGACTAGACAACACAGATACGCAGTATTTT
>TRBV13|TRBJ1-2|-|-
CAIAGGNGYGYTF
TGTGCCATCGCGGGGGGAAACGGGTATGGCTACACCTTC
>TRBV6-2/TRBV6-3|TRBJ1-5|-|-
CASSRGPSRGAQHF
TGTGCCAGCAGCCGCGGCCCGTCTCGCGGTGCCCAGCATTTT
>TRBV10-3|TRBJ1-3|-|-
CAISADIITYF
TGTGCCATCAGTGCTGACATTATAACATATTTT
>TRBV27|TRBJ1-1|-|-
CASSLGMNTEAFF
TGTGCCAGCAGTTTGGGCATGAACACTGAAGCTTTCTTT
>TRBV6-2/TRBV6-3|TRBJ1-6|-|-
CASSPGLRGYNSPLHF
TGTGCCAGCAGCCCTGGACTGAGGGGCTATAATTCACCCCTCCACTTT
>TRBV2|TRBJ2-7|-|-
CASSERVWLQYF
TGTGCCAGCAGTGAAAGGGTTTGGTTGCAGTACTTC